A selection of T cell receptor beta chains follows, all from one sample in a study of T cells after yellow fever vaccination. Each CDR3 protein gets one entry after TCRdb re-called the 5' RACE reads with MiXCR. The data contain under 550,000 distinct CDR3 sequences, 20% to 25% of them singletons. Sequences were derived from PBMCs, sampled 20 to 25 days after the first yellow fever vaccination. Receptors originate from a man aged 18 to 30 who received the YFV17D yellow fever vaccine. CDR3s include the opening cysteine and the closing phenylalanine or tryptophan. D genes are given only for firm matches. Only part of the rows carry a size: once, few, many, or a class if the clone is expanded.

cdr3_aa,cdr3_nt,d_call,v_call,j_call,clone_size
CASSYSGNSGNTIYF,TGTGCCAGCAGTTACTCTGGAAACTCTGGAAACACCATATATTTT,-,TRBV6-2/TRBV6-3,TRBJ1-3,few
CASSPLPGLDTEAFF,TGCGCCAGCAGCCCATTACCGGGGTTGGACACTGAAGCTTTCTTT,-,TRBV5-1,TRBJ1-1,-
CASSPPTHTDTQYF,TGTGCCAGCAGCCCACCGACCCACACAGATACGCAGTATTTT,-,TRBV5-6,TRBJ2-3,-
CASSSFPAYEQYF,TGTGCCAGCAGCTCCTTCCCCGCCTACGAGCAGTACTTC,-,TRBV7-2,TRBJ2-7,-
CASSPGYKRFTDTQYF,TGTGCCAGCAGCCCGGGATACAAGCGGTTCACAGATACGCAGTATTTT,-,TRBV7-9,TRBJ2-3,few
CASSIHANTGELFF,TGTGCCAGCAGTATCCACGCGAACACCGGGGAGCTGTTTTTT,-,TRBV12-3/TRBV12-4,TRBJ2-2,few
CSAARDRVGEQYF,TGCAGTGCCGCCCGGGACAGGGTGGGGGAGCAGTACTTC,TRBD1,TRBV20-1,TRBJ2-7,-
CASSAGLAGGLETQYF,TGTGCCAGCAGCGCTGGACTAGCGGGGGGACTCGAGACCCAGTACTTC,TRBD2,TRBV3-1,TRBJ2-5,few
CASSLVQGGGNTIYF,TGTGCCAGCAGTTTAGTACAGGGAGGTGGAAACACCATATATTTT,-,TRBV12-3/TRBV12-4,TRBJ1-3,few
CASSVSAQGLGTQYF,TGCGCCAGCAGTGTAAGCGCCCAAGGTTTGGGGACCCAGTACTTC,-,TRBV10-2,TRBJ2-5,few
CASSFKDRVTEAFF,TGTGCCAGCAGTTTCAAGGACAGGGTCACTGAAGCTTTCTTT,TRBD1,TRBV6-5,TRBJ1-1,-
CASSWGRVGTGELFF,TGTGCCAGCAGCTGGGGGAGGGTGGGGACCGGGGAGCTGTTTTTT,TRBD2,TRBV7-2,TRBJ2-2,-
CASSQEQGPGGYTF,TGCGCCAGCAGCCAGGAACAGGGACCGGGTGGCTACACCTTC,-,TRBV4-1,TRBJ1-2,-
CASSRGQETQYF,TGTGCCAGCAGCCGGGGGCAAGAGACCCAGTACTTC,-,TRBV5-1,TRBJ2-5,many
CATGLVPETQYF,TGTGCCACGGGACTAGTGCCAGAGACCCAGTACTTC,TRBD2,TRBV12-3/TRBV12-4,TRBJ2-5,many
CASSHGGAIFYNEQFF,TGTGCCAGCAGCCATGGGGGGGCTATCTTCTACAATGAGCAGTTCTTC,-,TRBV7-2,TRBJ2-1,few
CSATGGRDWVNTEAFF,TGCAGTGCTACGGGGGGGCGGGATTGGGTGAACACTGAAGCTTTCTTT,-,TRBV20-1,TRBJ1-1,-
CASSRGAGGAGGTDTQYF,TGTGCCAGCAGCCGGGGAGCGGGGGGGGCAGGAGGCACAGATACGCAGTATTTT,TRBD2,TRBV11-2,TRBJ2-3,-
CASSLTSGTLSYEQYF,TGTGCCAGCAGCCTAACGTCCGGGACACTCTCCTACGAGCAGTACTTC,-,TRBV3-1,TRBJ2-7,-
CACTNPEVLYNEQFF,TGTGCCTGCACCAATCCGGAGGTTCTCTACAATGAGCAGTTCTTC,-,TRBV7-2,TRBJ2-1,-
CASSLRTLGYSPLHF,TGTGCCAGCAGCTTGAGGACCCTCGGCTATTCACCCCTCCACTTT,-,TRBV7-8,TRBJ1-6,few
CASSQAQGGGQPQHF,TGCGCCAGCAGCCAAGCACAGGGGGGTGGGCAGCCCCAGCATTTT,TRBD1,TRBV4-3,TRBJ1-5,-
CASSPLRGSNGELFF,TGTGCCAGCAGCCCTTTACGGGGGAGTAACGGGGAGCTGTTTTTT,-,TRBV6-1,TRBJ2-2,-
CASSVGQGDSPLHF,TGTGCCAGCAGCGTGGGACAGGGAGATTCACCCCTCCACTTT,TRBD1,TRBV9,TRBJ1-6,few
CASSFLPTGGNGGMFF,TGTGCCAGCAGTTTCCTCCCGACAGGGGGCAACGGTGGGATGTTTTTT,TRBD1,TRBV12-3/TRBV12-4,TRBJ2-2,few
CASSLVLGIGSGGAAQYF,TGTGCCAGCAGCTTAGTTCTCGGGATTGGTAGCGGGGGGGCCGCGCAGTACTTC,TRBD2,TRBV11-2,TRBJ2-7,many
CASTRQSGVAFF,TGTGCCAGCACGAGGCAGTCCGGAGTGGCTTTCTTT,-,TRBV6-2/TRBV6-3,TRBJ1-1,-
CASSHPDSWVTQYF,TGCGCCAGCAGCCACCCCGACAGTTGGGTTACCCAGTACTTC,-,TRBV4-1,TRBJ2-5,-
CASSLGLFGIGTDTQYF,TGTGCCAGCAGCTTAGGCCTCTTTGGCATCGGCACAGATACGCAGTATTTT,-,TRBV11-3,TRBJ2-3,few
CASSEQGSYGYTF,TGTGCCAGCAGTGAACAGGGTAGCTATGGCTACACCTTC,-,TRBV2,TRBJ1-2,-
CSARGGLDTGELFF,TGCAGTGCGCGGGGGGGACTCGACACCGGGGAGCTGTTTTTT,TRBD2,TRBV20-1,TRBJ2-2,-